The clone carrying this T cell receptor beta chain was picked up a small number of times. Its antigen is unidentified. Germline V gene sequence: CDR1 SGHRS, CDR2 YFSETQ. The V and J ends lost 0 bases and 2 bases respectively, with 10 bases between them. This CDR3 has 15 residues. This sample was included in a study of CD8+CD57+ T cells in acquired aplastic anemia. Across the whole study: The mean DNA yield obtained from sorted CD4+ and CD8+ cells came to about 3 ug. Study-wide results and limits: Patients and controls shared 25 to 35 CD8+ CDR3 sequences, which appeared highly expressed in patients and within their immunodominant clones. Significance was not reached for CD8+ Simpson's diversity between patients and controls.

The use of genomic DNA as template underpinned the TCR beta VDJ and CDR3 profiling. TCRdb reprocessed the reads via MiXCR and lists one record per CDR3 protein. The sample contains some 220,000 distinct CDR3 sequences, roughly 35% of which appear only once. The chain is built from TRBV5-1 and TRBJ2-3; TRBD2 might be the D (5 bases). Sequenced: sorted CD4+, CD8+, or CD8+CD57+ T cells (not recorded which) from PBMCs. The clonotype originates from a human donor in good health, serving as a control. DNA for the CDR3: TGCGCCAGCAGCTTGGACGGGAACCCCACAGATACGCAGTATTTT. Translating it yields CASSLDGNPTDTQYF. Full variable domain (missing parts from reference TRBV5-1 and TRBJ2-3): KAGVTQTPRYLIKTRGQQVTLSCSPISGHRSVSWYQQTPGQGLQFLFEYFSETQRNKGNFPGRFSGRQFSNSRSEMNVSTLELGDSALYLCASSLDGNPTDTQYFGPGTRLTVL.